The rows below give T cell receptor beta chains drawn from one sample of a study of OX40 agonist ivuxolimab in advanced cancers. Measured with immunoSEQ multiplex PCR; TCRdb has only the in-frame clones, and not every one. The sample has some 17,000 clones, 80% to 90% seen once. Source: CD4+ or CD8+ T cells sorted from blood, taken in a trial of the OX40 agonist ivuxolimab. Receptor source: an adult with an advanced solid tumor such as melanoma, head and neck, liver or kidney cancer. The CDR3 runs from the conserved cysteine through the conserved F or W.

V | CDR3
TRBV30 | CAWTWREDYEQYF
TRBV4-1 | CASSQGNRAGELFF
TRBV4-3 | CASSQDRDRGAYEQYF
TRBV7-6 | CASSLTGQGNEQFF
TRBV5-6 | CASSWGLAGSTDTQYF
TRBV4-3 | CASSQDQVGISEQFF
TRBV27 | CASSLRSVSYEQYF
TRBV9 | CASSVGQGEAFF
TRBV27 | CASSSGWHTQYF
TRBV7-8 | CASSPRTENTGELFF
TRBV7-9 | CASSSGTSGRPSYEQYF
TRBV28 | CASSTLADNHNEQFF
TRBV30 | CAWSGGQGAEAFF
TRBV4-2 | CASRARQKSNYGYTF